The rows below give T cell receptor beta chains drawn from one sample of a study of OX40 agonist ivuxolimab in advanced cancers. Here immunoSEQ multiplex PCR was the method, and the copy in TCRdb shows in-frame clones only, minus some. This sample has approximately 70,000 clones, with around 86% found just once. The sequenced sample was CD4+ or CD8+ T cells sorted from blood, obtained in a trial of the OX40 agonist ivuxolimab. Receptors were obtained from an adult with an advanced solid tumor such as melanoma, head and neck, liver or kidney cancer. Each CDR3 is given with its conserved first and last residue. The D gene is left open where the match is weak. Rows may omit the clone size; those that give it use once, few, many or a size class.

D: TRBD1
J: TRBJ1-1
size: NA
V: TRBV28
CDR3: CASSLTGGLGTEAFF
DNA: TGTGCCAGCAGTTTAACAGGGGGCTTAGGCACTGAAGCTTTCTTT

D: NA
J: TRBJ1-2
size: NA
V: TRBV14
CDR3: CASSPNVGQPYGYTF
DNA: TGTGCCAGCAGCCCGAACGTAGGACAGCCCTATGGCTACACCTTC

D: NA
J: TRBJ2-1
size: NA
V: TRBV6-1
CDR3: CASSDLFSGGGEQFF
DNA: TGTGCCAGCAGTGATCTTTTTTCGGGGGGCGGTGAGCAGTTCTTC

D: TRBD2
J: TRBJ2-3
size: NA
V: TRBV7-3
CDR3: CASSSPTSGASDTQYF
DNA: TGTGCCAGCAGCTCACCGACTAGCGGGGCCTCAGATACGCAGTATTTT

D: NA
J: TRBJ1-5
size: NA
V: TRBV5-1
CDR3: CASSNGEGNQPQHF
DNA: TGCGCCAGCAGCAATGGGGAAGGCAATCAGCCCCAGCATTTT

D: TRBD1
J: TRBJ1-2
size: NA
V: TRBV9
CDR3: CASSGTGGEDYGYTF
DNA: TGTGCCAGCAGCGGGACAGGGGGCGAAGACTATGGCTACACCTTC

D: NA
J: TRBJ2-7
size: NA
V: TRBV2
CDR3: CASIGLSGITYEQYF
DNA: TGTGCCAGCATTGGACTTTCAGGGATAACCTACGAGCAGTACTTC

D: TRBD2
J: TRBJ2-1
size: NA
V: TRBV28
CDR3: CASSFRVRGVVEQFF
DNA: TGTGCCAGCAGTTTTCGAGTCCGGGGGGTAGTTGAGCAGTTCTTC

D: TRBD1
J: TRBJ1-1
size: NA
V: TRBV5-4
CDR3: CASSLGGRETEAFF
DNA: TGTGCCAGCAGCTTAGGGGGCCGAGAGACTGAAGCTTTCTTT

D: TRBD1
J: TRBJ1-1
size: NA
V: TRBV29-1
CDR3: CSVEGVSGGFGAFF
DNA: TGCAGCGTTGAGGGGGTGTCAGGGGGCTTTGGTGCTTTCTTT

D: NA
J: TRBJ2-7
size: once
V: TRBV2
CDR3: CASSEYRFNEQYF
DNA: TGTGCCAGCAGTGAGTATCGGTTCAACGAGCAGTACTTC

D: TRBD1
J: TRBJ1-1
size: NA
V: TRBV5-1
CDR3: CASSRGSGQGNTEAFF
DNA: TGCGCCAGCAGCAGGGGTTCGGGACAGGGGAACACTGAAGCTTTCTTT

D: TRBD1
J: TRBJ2-5
size: NA
V: TRBV7-2
CDR3: CASSLVSTGGETQYF
DNA: TGTGCCAGCAGCTTAGTATCGACAGGGGGAGAGACCCAGTACTTC

D: TRBD1
J: TRBJ1-1
size: NA
V: TRBV7-2
CDR3: CASSSWDRGPGTEAFF
DNA: TGTGCCAGCAGCTCCTGGGACAGGGGGCCAGGGACTGAAGCTTTCTTT

D: NA
J: TRBJ2-2
size: NA
V: TRBV13
CDR3: CASSLEGTEELFF
DNA: TGTGCCAGCAGCTTAGAAGGTACCGAGGAGCTGTTTTTT

D: TRBD1
J: TRBJ1-5
size: NA
V: TRBV5-4
CDR3: CASSLAGGSQPQHF
DNA: TGTGCCAGCAGCTTGGCAGGGGGCAGTCAGCCCCAGCATTTT